This T cell receptor (beta chain) was recorded in a study of blood T cell repertoires in COVID-19. In the study overall: Whether acute or convalescent, the COVID-19 samples came from the United States, Italy and Spain.

In the study's own analysis: Cell counts per sample came from amplifying reference gene primers. The assay was immunoSEQ multiplex PCR, and TCRdb's table has in-frame clones only and misses some. The V and J calls and the clone size are those of that table, but D and trimming were determined from the DNA. Of about 42,000 clones listed, 65% to 80% are singletons. This CDR3 spans 15 amino acids. Per germline, CDR1 LNHDA and CDR2 SQIVND (reference sequence). J gave up 4 bases and V 3 bases, and 5 bases lay outside the gene matches. The source material was peripheral blood. This TCR was sampled from a man older than 75 with acute or convalescent COVID-19. The V gene is TRBV19, the J gene TRBJ1-2; TRBD1 aligns across 10 bases. CDR3 nucleotides: TGTGCCAGTAGTATTGACAGGGGGCATTCCTATGGCTACACCTTC. This sequence encodes CASSIDRGHSYGYTF.